This passage covers 20 T cell receptor beta chains from one sample sequenced in a study of blood T cells in healthy people across ages. The second PCR ran roughly 7 to 12 cycles with a sample-barcoded 5' primer and J-beta primers. TCRdb reprocessed the 5' RACE reads with MiXCR, giving one entry per CDR3 protein. The data hold hundreds of thousands of distinct CDR3 sequences, with more than 20% observed a single time. The same sample was also studied in work on T cells of mothers and their children.

Specimen: blood. These receptors were taken from a boy aged 10-17 years in good health.

This clonotype has just a few counts. The chain carries TRBV14 and TRBJ2-1, with D unclear. Germline V gene data show CDR1 as SGHDN and CDR2 as FVKESK. This CDR3 is 20 amino acids long. V lost 0 bases and J 4 bases, leaving 25 bases between the germline ends. CDR3 region: CASSQDPTRRPIYSYNEQFF. The CDR3 nucleotides read TGTGCCAGCAGCCAAGACCCCACAAGGCGACCGATTTACTCTTACAATGAGCAGTTCTTC.

This clonotype was counted only a few times. The chain has TRBV9 and TRBJ1-1; D remains ambiguous. The CDR3 contains 14 residues. CDR1 is SGDLS and CDR2 is YYNGEE in the germline V gene. Trimming pared 0 bases from V and 4 bases from J, leaving 10 bases between. The CDR3 is CASSVALAGTEAFF. In DNA form, the CDR3 reads TGTGCCAGCAGCGTAGCTTTGGCGGGCACTGAAGCTTTCTTT.

This chain connects TRBV9 to TRBJ2-5, with TRBD1 matching over 9 bases. CDR1 and CDR2 from the germline V gene are SGDLS and YYNGEE. The CDR3 is made up of 15 amino acids. J was trimmed by 3 bases and V by 0 bases; bases with no gene match: 3. Here the CDR3 DNA reads TGTGCCAGCAGCGTAGGGGACAGGGAAAAAGAGACCCAGTACTTC. Protein product: CASSVGDREKETQYF.

V is TRBV7-2 and J is TRBJ1-2; 7 nucleotides match TRBD1. CDR1 and CDR2 (germline): SGHTA, FQGNSA. J gave up 4 bases and V 3 bases, and 11 bases lay outside the gene matches. The CDR3 is made up of 16 amino acids. The CDR3 nucleotides are TGTGCCAGCAGCTTGGACAGGCAGGCGGGTGGCTATGGCTACACCTTC. Protein: CASSLDRQAGGYGYTF. The variable domain in full, completed from reference TRBV7-2 and TRBJ1-2, reads GAGVSQSPSNKVTEKGKDVELRCDPISGHTALYWYRQSLGQGLEFLIYFQGNSAPDKSGLPSDRFSAERTGGSVSTLTIQRTQQEDSAVYLCASSLDRQAGGYGYTFGSGTRLTVV.

The chain couples TRBV5-1 to TRBJ1-1; 7 positions match TRBD1. The CDR3 covers 13 residues. The V gene end was trimmed by 0 bases and the J gene end by 8 bases; junction bases not matched to a gene: 4. In germline, CDR1 is SGHRS, CDR2 YFSETQ. The CDR3 region is CASSLADREEAFF. DNA of the CDR3: TGCGCCAGCAGCTTGGCCGACAGGGAGGAAGCTTTCTTT.

This sequence joins TRBV13 and TRBJ1-1, with D unresolved. CDR3 length: 12 residues. Trimming removed 1 base at V and 8 bases at J, with 8 bases between. Germline CDR1 reads PRHDT; CDR2 reads FYEKMQ (reference sequence). The CDR3 spells CASSLVGDEAFF. CDR3 nucleotides: TGTGCCAGCAGCTTAGTGGGAGACGAAGCTTTCTTT.

This clonotype was detected a few times. CDR3 nucleotides: TGCAGTGCTATTGGGGGCGCCGGGGAGACCCAGTACTTC. It is translated as CSAIGGAGETQYF. This rearrangement joins TRBV20-1 to TRBJ2-5; weak D call: TRBD1 (6 bases). V lost 4 bases and J lost 5, with 14 bases in between. This CDR3 region has 13 residues. The V gene's germline CDR1 is DFQATT and CDR2 SNEGSKA (reference sequence).

This clonotype has only a few counts. This rearrangement joins TRBV19 to TRBJ1-2; D unclear. V was cut by 3 bases and J by 4 bases, with 12 bases left in between. This CDR3 region has 14 residues. The V gene's germline CDR1 is LNHDA and CDR2 SQIVND (reference sequence). For the CDR3, the DNA is TGTGCCAGTAGTATCGAGTCCCTCGCCTATGGCTACACCTTC. It yields the protein CASSIESLAYGYTF.

This chain joins TRBV25-1 and TRBJ2-7, with 9 bases lining up with TRBD1. J was trimmed by 4 bases and V by 4 bases; bases with no gene match: 8. Per the germline V gene, CDR1 is MGHDK and CDR2 is SYGVNS. The CDR3 is 15 residues long. The CDR3 sequence is CASSGATGGSYEQYF. CDR3 nucleotides: TGTGCCAGCAGTGGAGCAACAGGGGGCTCTTACGAGCAGTACTTC.

This clonotype turned up a few times. The chain links TRBV7-8 to TRBJ2-7; TRBD1 agrees at 9 bases. Germline lookup yields CDR1 SGHVS and CDR2 FQNEAQ. CDR3 length: 14 amino acids. The V gene end was trimmed by 4 bases and the J gene end by 6 bases; junction bases not matched to a gene: 7. The CDR3 DNA follows: TGTGCCAGCAGCTCCAGGACAGGGGCTTCCGAGCAGTACTTC. Its translation is CASSSRTGASEQYF. Supplemented by reference TRBV7-8 and TRBJ2-7, the full variable domain reads GAGVSQSPRYKVAKRGQDVALRCDPISGHVSLFWYQQALGQGPEFLTYFQNEAQLDKSGLPSDRFFAERPEGSVSTLKIQRTQQEDSAVYLCASSSRTGASEQYFGPGTRLTVT.

This clonotype was seen a few times. The chain carries TRBV28 and TRBJ1-3; D remains ambiguous. Germline loops: CDR1 MDHEN, CDR2 SYDVKM. The CDR3 covers 18 residues. The CDR3: CAVLGSRVMTQSGNTIYF. The CDR3, as DNA: TGTGCTGTACTGGGCTCTCGGGTGATGACTCAGTCTGGAAACACCATATATTTT.

This clonotype was seen a few times. The V gene is TRBV29-1, the J gene TRBJ2-7; weak D call: TRBD2 (5 bases). The CDR3 spans 11 residues. Trimming left V 0 bases short and J 5 bases short, with 5 bases between. The V gene's germline CDR1 is SQVTM and CDR2 ANQGSEA. CDR3 in DNA: TGCAGCGTTGAAGACGGGGACGAGCAGTACTTC. Translated, it gives CSVEDGDEQYF.

This clonotype was observed a handful of times. The V and J genes are TRBV28 and TRBJ1-6; no reliable D call. V lost 1 base, J lost 9 bases, and 7 bases lay in between. This CDR3 is 13 amino acids long. In germline, CDR1 is MDHEN, CDR2 SYDVKM. This CDR3 reads CASSLSVISPLHF. Written as DNA, the CDR3 is TGTGCCAGCAGTTTATCGGTGATTTCACCCCTCCACTTT.

The CDR3, as DNA: TGCGCCAGCAGGGAAGGGGATAGCAATCAGCCCCAGCATTTT. It encodes CASREGDSNQPQHF. The rearrangement joins TRBV5-1 to TRBJ1-5; possible D gene TRBD1, 5 bases. The CDR3 runs to 14 residues. CDR1 and CDR2 (germline): SGHRS, YFSETQ. V shed 5 bases and J shed 0 bases, with 9 bases lying between them.

This clonotype was counted a few times. This chain joins TRBV7-2 and TRBJ1-5, with D possibly TRBD1 on 6 matching bases. This CDR3 spans 13 amino acids. With 2 bases removed from V and 7 bases from J, the gap between germline ends came to 9 bases. Germline V gene lookup returns CDR1 SGHTA and CDR2 FQGNSA. The chain's CDR3 is CASSLRGEQPQHF. DNA for the CDR3: TGTGCCAGCAGCTTAAGGGGGGAACAGCCCCAGCATTTT.

The chain combines TRBV5-1 with TRBJ2-4; D gene uncertain. The CDR3 contains 13 residues. Germline loops: CDR1 SGHRS, CDR2 YFSETQ. The V end lost 0 bases, the J end lost 5 bases, and 6 bases lay between the germline ends. The CDR3 reads CASSLVGQNIQYF. The CDR3 DNA is TGCGCCAGCAGCTTGGTAGGACAAAACATTCAGTACTTC.

Only a few counts were recorded for this clonotype. The chain couples TRBV5-1 to TRBJ2-7, with D possibly matching TRBD1 (5 bases). Germline assignment: CDR1 SGHRS and CDR2 YFSETQ. The CDR3 is 15 residues long. V dropped 5 bases and J dropped 2 bases, with 17 bases sitting between them. CDR3 loop: CASSPNEDTAYEQYF. The CDR3 DNA follows: TGCGCCAGCAGTCCAAATGAGGACACAGCCTACGAGCAGTACTTC. Looking up the rest from reference TRBV5-1 and TRBJ2-7 gives the full variable domain: KAGVTQTPRYLIKTRGQQVTLSCSPISGHRSVSWYQQTPGQGLQFLFEYFSETQRNKGNFPGRFSGRQFSNSRSEMNVSTLELGDSALYLCASSPNEDTAYEQYFGPGTRLTVT.

The chain has TRBV3-1 and TRBJ2-2; 9 positions agree with TRBD2. V gave up 3 bases and J gave up 6 bases; unmatched junction bases: 17. The CDR3 runs to 19 residues. The V gene's germline CDR1 is LGHDT and CDR2 YNNKEL (reference sequence). The CDR3 nucleotides read TGTGCCAGCAGCCAGATCCAGATCCTCCGGCGGGAGGGCCCCGGGGAGCTGTTTTTT. Its protein is CASSQIQILRREGPGELFF.

This clonotype has a single count. V is TRBV7-2 and J is TRBJ2-5; D gene uncertain. Germline CDR1 SGHTA, CDR2 FQGNSA. V dropped 3 bases and J dropped 4 bases, with 12 bases sitting between them. The length of the CDR3 is 14 residues. The CDR3 region is CASSLAARPETQYF. DNA for the CDR3: TGTGCCAGCAGCTTGGCGGCCAGGCCAGAGACCCAGTACTTC.

The CDR3 here is CSVEEERAEQYF. CDR3 bases: TGCAGCGTTGAAGAGGAGAGGGCCGAGCAGTACTTC. The chain couples TRBV29-1 to TRBJ2-7; possible D gene TRBD2, 5 bases. CDR1 SQVTM and CDR2 ANQGSEA come from the germline V gene. The V and J ends lost 0 bases and 6 bases respectively, with 9 bases between them. The CDR3 length is 12 residues.